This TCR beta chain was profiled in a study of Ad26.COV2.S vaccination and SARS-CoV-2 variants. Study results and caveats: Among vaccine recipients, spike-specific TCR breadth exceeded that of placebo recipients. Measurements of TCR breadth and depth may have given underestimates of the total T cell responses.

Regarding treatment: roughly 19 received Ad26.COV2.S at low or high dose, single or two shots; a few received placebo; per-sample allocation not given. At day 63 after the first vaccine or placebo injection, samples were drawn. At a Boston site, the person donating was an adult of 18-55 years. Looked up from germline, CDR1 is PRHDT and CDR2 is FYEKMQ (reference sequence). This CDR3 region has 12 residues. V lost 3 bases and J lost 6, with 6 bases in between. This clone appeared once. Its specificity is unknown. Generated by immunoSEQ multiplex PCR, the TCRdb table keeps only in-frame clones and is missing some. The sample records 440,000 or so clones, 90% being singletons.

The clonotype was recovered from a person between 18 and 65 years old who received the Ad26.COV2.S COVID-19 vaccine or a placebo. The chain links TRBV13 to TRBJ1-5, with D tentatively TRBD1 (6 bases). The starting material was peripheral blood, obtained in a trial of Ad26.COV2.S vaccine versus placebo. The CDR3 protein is CASSLGAQPQHF. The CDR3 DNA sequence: TGTGCCAGCAGCTTGGGGGCTCAGCCCCAGCATTTT.